The TCR beta chain under discussion was sequenced for a study of cytomegalovirus exposure and HLA in healthy donors. Study-wide points: In vitro experiments confirmed that three CMV-associated chains were specific for CMV antigens.

The germline V gene has CDR1 MNHEY and CDR2 SVGAGI. CDR3 length equals 14 residues. V shed 2 bases and J 5 bases; nucleotides not matched to a gene: 5. Remarks on this clone: Its antigen is unknown.

Assay: immunoSEQ multiplex PCR; the TCRdb copy retains only in-frame clones and omits some. The table shows roughly 300,000 clones, with approximately 90% occurring only once. What was sequenced was PBMCs. This clonotype originated in a woman in her 30s in good health and CMV-seropositive. The rearrangement uses TRBV6-5 and TRBJ1-1, with TRBD1 matching over 7 bases. The CDR3 spells CASSYDAGGTEAFF. The CDR3 nucleotides read TGTGCCAGCAGTTACGACGCAGGGGGGACTGAAGCTTTCTTT.